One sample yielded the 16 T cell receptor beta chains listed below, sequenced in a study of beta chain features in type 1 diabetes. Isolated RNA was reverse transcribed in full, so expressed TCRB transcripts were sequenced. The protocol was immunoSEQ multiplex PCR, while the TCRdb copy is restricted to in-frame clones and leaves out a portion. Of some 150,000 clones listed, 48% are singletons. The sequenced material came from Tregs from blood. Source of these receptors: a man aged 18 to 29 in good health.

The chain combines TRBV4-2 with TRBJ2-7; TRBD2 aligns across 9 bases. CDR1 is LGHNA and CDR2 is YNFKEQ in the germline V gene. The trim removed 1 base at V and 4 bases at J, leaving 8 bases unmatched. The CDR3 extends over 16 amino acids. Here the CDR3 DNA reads TGTGCCAGCAGCCAAGTGATAGCGGGAGCGGGTTACGAGCAGTACTTC. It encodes CASSQVIAGAGYEQYF.

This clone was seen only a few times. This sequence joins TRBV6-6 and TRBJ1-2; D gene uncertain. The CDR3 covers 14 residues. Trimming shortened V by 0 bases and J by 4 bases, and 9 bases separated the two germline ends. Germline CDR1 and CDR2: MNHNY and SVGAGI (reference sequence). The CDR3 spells CASSYSRQSYGYTF. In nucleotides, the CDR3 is TGTGCCAGCAGTTACTCGAGGCAGTCCTATGGCTACACCTTC.

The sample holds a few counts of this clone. This CDR3 reads CSVGRQRLAQFF. CDR3 nucleotides: TGCAGCGTTGGTCGCCAGCGCCTGGCGCAGTTCTTC. V gene TRBV29-1 combines with J gene TRBJ2-1, with D unclear. The V end lost 4 bases, the J end lost 12 bases, and 16 bases lay between the germline ends. Germline V gene sequence: CDR1 SQVTM, CDR2 ANQGSEA. The CDR3 contains 12 residues.

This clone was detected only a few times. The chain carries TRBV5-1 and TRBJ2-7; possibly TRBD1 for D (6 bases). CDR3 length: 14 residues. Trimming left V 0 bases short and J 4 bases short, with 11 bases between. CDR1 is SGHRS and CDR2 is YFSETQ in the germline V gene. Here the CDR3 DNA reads TGCGCCAGCAGCTTGGAGGCAGGGGTGTACGAGCAGTACTTC. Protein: CASSLEAGVYEQYF. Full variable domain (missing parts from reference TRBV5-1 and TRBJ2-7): KAGVTQTPRYLIKTRGQQVTLSCSPISGHRSVSWYQQTPGQGLQFLFEYFSETQRNKGNFPGRFSGRQFSNSRSEMNVSTLELGDSALYLCASSLEAGVYEQYFGPGTRLTVT.

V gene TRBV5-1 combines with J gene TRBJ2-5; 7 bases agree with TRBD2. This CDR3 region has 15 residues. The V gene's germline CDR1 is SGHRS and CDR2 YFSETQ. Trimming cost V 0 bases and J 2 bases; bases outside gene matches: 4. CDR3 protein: CASSLAAGVQETQYF. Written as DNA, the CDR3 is TGCGCCAGCAGCTTGGCCGCGGGGGTTCAAGAGACCCAGTACTTC.

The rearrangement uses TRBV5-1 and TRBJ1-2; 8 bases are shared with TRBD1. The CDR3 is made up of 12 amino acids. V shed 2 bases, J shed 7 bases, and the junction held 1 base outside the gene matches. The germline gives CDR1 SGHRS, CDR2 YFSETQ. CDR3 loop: CASSFGTGGYTF. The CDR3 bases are TGCGCCAGCAGCTTCGGGACAGGTGGCTACACCTTC.

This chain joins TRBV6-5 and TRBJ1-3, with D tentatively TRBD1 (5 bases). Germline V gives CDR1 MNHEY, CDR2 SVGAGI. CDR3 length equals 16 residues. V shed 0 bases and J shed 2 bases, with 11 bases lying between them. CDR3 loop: CASSYSAGTTGNTIYF. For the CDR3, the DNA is TGTGCCAGCAGTTACTCGGCAGGGACTACTGGAAACACCATATATTTT.

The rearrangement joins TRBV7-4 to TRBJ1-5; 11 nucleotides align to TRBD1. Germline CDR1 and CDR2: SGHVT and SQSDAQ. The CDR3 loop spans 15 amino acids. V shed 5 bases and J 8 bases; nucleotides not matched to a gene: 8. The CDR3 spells CASSPRTGGGEPQHF. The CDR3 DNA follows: TGTGCCAGCAGCCCACGGACAGGGGGCGGAGAGCCCCAGCATTTT.

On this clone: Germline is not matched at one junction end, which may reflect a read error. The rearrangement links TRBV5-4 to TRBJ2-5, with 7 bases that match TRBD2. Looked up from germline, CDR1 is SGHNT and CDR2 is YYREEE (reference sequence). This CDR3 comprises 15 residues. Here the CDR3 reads CASSLLAARGETQYF. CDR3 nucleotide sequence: TGCGCCAGCAGCCTTCTAGCGGCGAGGGGAGAGACCCAGTACTTC.

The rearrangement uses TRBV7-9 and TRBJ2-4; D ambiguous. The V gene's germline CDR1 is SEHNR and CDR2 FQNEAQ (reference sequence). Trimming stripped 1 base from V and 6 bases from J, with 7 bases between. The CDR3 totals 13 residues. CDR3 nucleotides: TGTGCCAGCAGCTTAGGAGTAGTAAACATTCAGTACTTC. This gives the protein CASSLGVVNIQYF.

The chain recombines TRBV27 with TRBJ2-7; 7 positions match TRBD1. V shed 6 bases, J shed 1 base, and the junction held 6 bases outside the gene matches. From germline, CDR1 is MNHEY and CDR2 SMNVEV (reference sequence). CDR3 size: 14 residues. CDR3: CASSRQGRSYEQYF. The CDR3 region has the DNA TGTGCCAGCAGCCGACAGGGAAGGTCCTACGAGCAGTACTTC.

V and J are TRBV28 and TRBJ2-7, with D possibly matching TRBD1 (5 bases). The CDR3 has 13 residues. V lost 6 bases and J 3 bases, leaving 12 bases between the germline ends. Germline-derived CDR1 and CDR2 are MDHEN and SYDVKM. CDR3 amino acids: CASRDSVFYEQYF. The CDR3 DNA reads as TGTGCCAGCAGAGACAGCGTTTTCTACGAGCAGTACTTC.

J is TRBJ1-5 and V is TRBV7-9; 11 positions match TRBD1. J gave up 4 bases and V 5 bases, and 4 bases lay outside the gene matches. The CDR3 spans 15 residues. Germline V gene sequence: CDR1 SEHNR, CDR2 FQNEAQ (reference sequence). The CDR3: CASSVGTGGNQPQHF. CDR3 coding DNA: TGTGCCAGCAGCGTAGGGACAGGGGGTAATCAGCCCCAGCATTTT.

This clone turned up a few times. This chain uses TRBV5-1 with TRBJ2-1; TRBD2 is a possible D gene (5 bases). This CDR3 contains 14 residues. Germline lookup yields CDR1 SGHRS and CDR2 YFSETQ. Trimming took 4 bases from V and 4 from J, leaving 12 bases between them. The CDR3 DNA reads TGCGCCAGCAGCGGACTTTTCTCTTACAATGAGCAGTTCTTC. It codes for CASSGLFSYNEQFF.

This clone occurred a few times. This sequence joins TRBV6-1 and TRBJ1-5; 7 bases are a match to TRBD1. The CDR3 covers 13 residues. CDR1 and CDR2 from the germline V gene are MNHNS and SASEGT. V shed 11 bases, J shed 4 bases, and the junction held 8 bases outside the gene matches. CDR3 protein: CAGKGAWNQPQHF. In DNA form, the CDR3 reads TGTGCCGGGAAGGGGGCTTGGAATCAGCCCCAGCATTTT.

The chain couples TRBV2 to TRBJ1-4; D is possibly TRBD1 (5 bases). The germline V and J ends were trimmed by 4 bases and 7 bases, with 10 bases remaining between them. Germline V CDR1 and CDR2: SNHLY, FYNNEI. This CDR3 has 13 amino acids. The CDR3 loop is CASSVPGSEKLFF. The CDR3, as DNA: TGTGCCAGCAGTGTGCCAGGGTCTGAAAAACTGTTTTTT.